This is a list of T cell receptor beta chains from one sample in a study of T-cell memory formation after mild COVID-19. From the 5' RACE reads, TCRdb called clonotypes with MiXCR, one entry per CDR3 protein. The sample lists roughly 250,000 distinct CDR3 sequences, roughly 15% occurring once. The material sequenced was PBMCs or a T cell subset sorted from them (not recorded which). These TCRs come from a man aged 18 to 29 who had mild COVID-19 (a few samples of this study predate the infection). Cell type and time point are not known. The CDR3 runs from the conserved cysteine through the conserved F or W. D genes are given only for firm matches. Part of the rows lack a size; the others show once, few, many or a class for expanded clones.

TRBJ2-3 | - | TRBV3-1 | once | CASRSLGDTQYF | TGTGCCAGCAGATCATTGGGGGATACGCAGTATTTT
TRBJ1-2 | - | TRBV6-5 | few | CASRPQGVNYGYTF | TGTGCCAGCAGACCACAGGGAGTTAACTATGGCTACACCTTC
TRBJ2-2 | - | TRBV7-3 | - | CASSLTGRELFF | TGTGCCAGCAGCTTAACTGGCAGGGAGCTGTTTTTT
TRBJ1-1 | - | TRBV7-3 | - | CASSLTGTSNTEAFF | TGTGCCAGCAGCTTAACGGGGACATCGAACACTGAAGCTTTCTTT
TRBJ2-2 | TRBD2 | TRBV24-1 | - | CATSDSGGLNTGELFF | TGTGCCACCAGTGATTCGGGGGGTCTGAACACCGGGGAGCTGTTTTTT
TRBJ2-1 | TRBD1 | TRBV20-1 | - | CSAHGPGTGTGNEQFF | TGCAGTGCTCACGGCCCCGGGACAGGGACTGGCAATGAGCAGTTCTTC
TRBJ1-2 | - | TRBV7-2 | - | CASSLILGSPGYTF | TGTGCCAGCAGCTTGATTTTAGGGTCCCCCGGCTACACCTTC
TRBJ1-3 | - | TRBV7-2 | few | CASSLAGPGNTIYF | TGTGCCAGCAGCTTAGCAGGGCCTGGAAACACCATATATTTT
TRBJ2-3 | - | TRBV6-1 | - | CAHTELHTQYF | TGTGCCCACACGGAGTTACATACGCAGTATTTT
TRBJ2-4 | TRBD2 | TRBV4-1 | few | CASSQPGTSGPHIQYF | TGCGCCAGCAGCCAACCCGGGACTAGCGGGCCCCACATTCAGTACTTC
TRBJ2-5 | - | TRBV7-6 | - | CASFGGQLDVRKTQYF | TGTGCCAGCTTCGGCGGGCAGTTAGATGTTAGAAAGACCCAGTACTTC
TRBJ1-1 | - | TRBV10-3 | - | CAIKEGGTEAFF | TGTGCCATCAAGGAAGGAGGCACTGAAGCTTTCTTT
TRBJ2-3 | TRBD2 | TRBV4-3 | few | CASSQDVAGGPDTQYF | TGCGCCAGCAGCCAAGACGTAGCGGGGGGGCCAGATACGCAGTATTTT
TRBJ2-1 | - | TRBV5-1 | few | CASSLDEGGLNEQFF | TGCGCCAGCAGCTTGGATGAGGGGGGGTTGAATGAGCAGTTCTTC
TRBJ1-2 | - | TRBV6-2/TRBV6-3 | - | CASSSYPVGQYGPYGYTF | TGTGCCAGCAGTTCCTACCCCGTCGGGCAGTACGGGCCCTATGGCTACACCTTC
TRBJ1-5 | - | TRBV3-1 | - | CASSQGALSNQPQHF | TGTGCCAGCAGCCAAGGGGCTTTAAGCAATCAGCCCCAGCATTTT
TRBJ2-1 | - | TRBV6-2/TRBV6-3 | - | CASSYLKNNEQFF | TGTGCCAGCAGTTACCTTAAAAACAATGAGCAGTTCTTC
TRBJ2-7 | TRBD1 | TRBV14 | - | CASSRPGTGLHEQYF | TGTGCCAGCAGCCGTCCCGGGACAGGGCTCCACGAGCAGTACTTC
TRBJ1-4 | - | TRBV7-8 | few | CASSRSQLGNELFF | TGTGCCAGCAGCCGATCTCAACTGGGGAACGAACTGTTTTTT
TRBJ1-1 | - | TRBV6-5 | - | CASSYSVYRINTEAFF | TGTGCCAGCAGTTACTCAGTGTATAGGATAAACACTGAAGCTTTCTTT
TRBJ2-7 | TRBD2 | TRBV12-3/TRBV12-4 | few | CASSIRPSGLSYEQYF | TGTGCCAGCAGTATCCGGCCTAGCGGGCTATCCTACGAGCAGTACTTC
TRBJ2-5 | - | TRBV6-2/TRBV6-3 | - | CASRLLSETQYF | TGTGCCAGCAGGTTACTAAGCGAGACCCAGTACTTC
TRBJ1-4 | - | TRBV12-3/TRBV12-4 | - | CASSFSNEKLFF | TGTGCCAGCAGTTTCAGTAATGAAAAACTGTTTTTT
TRBJ2-2 | - | TRBV7-6 | many | CASSLARQANTGELFF | TGTGCCAGCAGCTTAGCTCGACAGGCGAACACCGGGGAGCTGTTTTTT
TRBJ2-2 | TRBD1 | TRBV7-3 | once | CASSPDREVTGELFF | TGTGCCAGCAGCCCGGACAGGGAAGTAACCGGGGAGCTGTTTTTT
TRBJ2-1 | - | TRBV18 | - | CASSTIGGESEQFF | TGTGCCAGCTCAACTATAGGAGGGGAGAGTGAGCAGTTCTTC
TRBJ2-2 | - | TRBV19 | - | CASSPPRTISPGELFF | TGTGCCAGCTCTCCGCCGAGGACTATCTCCCCCGGGGAGCTGTTTTTT
TRBJ1-2 | TRBD1 | TRBV6-4 | few | CASSSDRADRYTF | TGTGCCAGCTCCTCGGACAGGGCGGATCGCTACACCTTC
TRBJ2-1 | TRBD2 | TRBV10-3 | - | CAIRSTSIDEQFF | TGTGCCATCAGATCGACTAGCATCGATGAGCAGTTCTTC
TRBJ1-2 | - | TRBV6-6 | - | CASSYSITGRSNYGYTF | TGTGCCAGCAGTTACTCGATAACAGGGCGAAGTAACTATGGCTACACCTTC
TRBJ1-1 | - | TRBV7-9 | - | CASSDAAEAFF | TGTGCCAGCAGCGATGCAGCTGAAGCTTTCTTT
TRBJ1-6 | - | TRBV20-1 | few | CSARVGIGYNSPLHF | TGCAGTGCTAGAGTGGGGATCGGGTACAATTCACCCCTCCACTTT
TRBJ2-5 | - | TRBV6-5 | few | CASSPDPPWNQETQYF | TGTGCCAGCAGTCCCGATCCCCCCTGGAACCAAGAGACCCAGTACTTC
TRBJ1-1 | - | TRBV7-2 | few | CASSLSGGAHGNTEAFF | TGTGCCAGCAGCTTAAGCGGGGGGGCCCATGGGAACACTGAAGCTTTCTTT
TRBJ2-3 | - | TRBV7-8 | - | CASSPHRGGDADTQYF | TGTGCCAGCAGCCCCCACAGGGGAGGGGATGCAGATACGCAGTATTTT
TRBJ2-5 | - | TRBV30 | - | CAWSVRLRETQYF | TGTGCCTGGAGTGTGCGGCTCCGGGAGACCCAGTACTTC
TRBJ1-5 | - | TRBV28 | few | CASRGPGTVSNQPQHF | TGTGCCAGCAGGGGCCCCGGGACCGTGAGCAATCAGCCCCAGCATTTT
TRBJ2-5 | - | TRBV5-6 | many | CASSNQETQYF | TGTGCCAGCAGCAACCAAGAGACCCAGTACTTC
TRBJ2-1 | - | TRBV3-1 | many | CASSQEFSNGGRNEQFF | TGTGCCAGCAGCCAAGAGTTCAGTAACGGGGGAAGGAATGAGCAGTTCTTC
TRBJ1-3 | - | TRBV20-1 | - | CSAHQVGGNTIYF | TGCAGTGCGCACCAGGTTGGCGGAAACACCATATATTTT
TRBJ2-5 | - | TRBV28 | - | CASSFERGAIQETQYF | TGTGCCAGCAGTTTTGAACGGGGGGCTATACAAGAGACCCAGTACTTC
TRBJ1-3 | - | TRBV7-2 | few | CASSLAAGRRNTIYF | TGTGCCAGCAGCTTAGCCGCGGGCCGGCGAAACACCATATATTTT
TRBJ2-3 | - | TRBV12-3/TRBV12-4 | - | CASSLARGYTQYF | TGTGCCAGCAGTCTGGCCAGGGGTTATACGCAGTATTTT